This is a list of T cell receptor beta chains from one sample in a study of CD8+CD57+ T cells in acquired aplastic anemia. TCRdb redid the calling of the reads with MiXCR, one entry per CDR3 protein. The sample yields 120,000 or so distinct CDR3 sequences, almost 40% seen once. The sample taken for sequencing was sorted CD4+, CD8+, or CD8+CD57+ T cells (not recorded which) from PBMCs. These receptors were collected from a human donor with aplastic anemia. CDR3s include the opening cysteine and the closing phenylalanine or tryptophan. Fields, in order: clone size, D gene, V gene, J gene, CDR3 DNA, CDR3 protein. A D gene is named only where the DNA matches it firmly. Clone size is shown for a subset of rows, as once, few, many or a class of expanded clone.

>.|TRBD2|TRBV5-6|TRBJ2-7
TGTGCCAGCAGCGTTCTAGCGGGGCCCTACGAGCAGTACTTC
CASSVLAGPYEQYF
>.|.|TRBV4-3|TRBJ2-2
TGCGCCAGCAGCCAAGATTCCGGTGCTAACACCGGGGAGCTGTTTTTT
CASSQDSGANTGELFF
>.|TRBD1|TRBV29-1|TRBJ2-5
TGCAGCTTATTAGGGACAGAACAAGAGACCCAGTACTTC
CSLLGTEQETQYF
>many|.|TRBV12-3/TRBV12-4|TRBJ2-5
TGTGCCAGCAGTCAGGACGTAGAAGAGACCCAGTACTTC
CASSQDVEETQYF
>many|TRBD2|TRBV2|TRBJ2-7
TGTGCCAGCAGGCTGACTAGCGGGGGGGCTCCCTCCTACGAGCAGTACTTC
CASRLTSGGAPSYEQYF
>.|.|TRBV29-1|TRBJ1-2
TGCAGCGTTGCTCCTCAGGACTATGGCTACACCTTC
CSVAPQDYGYTF
>many|.|TRBV12-3/TRBV12-4|TRBJ2-3
TGTGCCAGCAGTTTAAGGGGGTCCCTCCCCGATACGCAGTATTTT
CASSLRGSLPDTQYF
>many|.|TRBV28|TRBJ1-2
TGTGCCAGCAGTTCCGGGGGGCTTGGCTACACCTTC
CASSSGGLGYTF
>many|.|TRBV29-1|TRBJ2-1
TGCAGCGGGAGCCGGGCGGACAATGAGCAGTTCTTC
CSGSRADNEQFF
>.|TRBD2|TRBV20-1|TRBJ2-1
TGCAGTGCTCTCGGACTAGCGTTCAATGAGCAGTTCTTC
CSALGLAFNEQFF
>many|.|TRBV7-2|TRBJ2-5
TGTGCCAGCAGCTTAACCTTGAGGGTAGATACGGCCCAGTACTTC
CASSLTLRVDTAQYF
>many|TRBD1|TRBV19|TRBJ1-3
TGTGCCAGTAGTATCCGGACAGGGAATTTTTACTCTGGAAACACCATATATTTT
CASSIRTGNFYSGNTIYF
>many|.|TRBV29-1|TRBJ1-1
TGCAGCGTTGCTCGCCAGGGGCTAACTGAAGCTTTCTTT
CSVARQGLTEAFF
>.|.|TRBV10-2|TRBJ2-2
TGCGCCAGCAGTGAATCCGGGGCCACCGGGGAGCTGTTTTTT
CASSESGATGELFF
>.|TRBD1|TRBV15|TRBJ2-7
TGTGCCACCAGCAGAGGACAGGGTACCAACGAGCAGTACTTC
CATSRGQGTNEQYF
>once|.|TRBV15|TRBJ1-4
TGTGCCACCAGCAGAGATCGTTTGTCCGGGGCTGGAGAAAAACTGTTTTTT
CATSRDRLSGAGEKLFF
>few|TRBD2|TRBV28|TRBJ2-7
TGTGCCAGCGGTACTAGCGGGGCCTCCTACGAGCAGTACTTC
CASGTSGASYEQYF
>many|.|TRBV19|TRBJ2-1
TGTGCCAGTAGTTTTGGACAGATGGGAGAGCAGTTCTTC
CASSFGQMGEQFF
>many|.|TRBV19|TRBJ2-7
TGTGCCAGTAGTATAGTTTGGGGTTACTACGAGCAGTACTTC
CASSIVWGYYEQYF
>many|TRBD1|TRBV2|TRBJ1-6
TGTGCCAGCAGTGGCGGGACAGTAAATTCACCCCTCCACTTT
CASSGGTVNSPLHF
>.|.|TRBV11-2|TRBJ2-1
TGTGCCAGCAGGCCTCAGATTAGCTCCTACAATGAGCAGTTCTTC
CASRPQISSYNEQFF
>.|TRBD2|TRBV11-2|TRBJ2-1
TGTGCCAGCAGCTACGGGGGACTAGCGGGGGTTCAATACAATGAGCAGTTCTTC
CASSYGGLAGVQYNEQFF
>many|TRBD1|TRBV20-1|TRBJ1-2
TGCAGTGCTAGAGATTCCGGGACAGGGAGTGGCTACACCTTC
CSARDSGTGSGYTF
>.|TRBD2|TRBV11-1|TRBJ2-3
TGTGCCAGCAGCTTAGGCTCTAGCGGGGGCACAGATACGCAGTATTTT
CASSLGSSGGTDTQYF
>.|.|TRBV6-2/TRBV6-3|TRBJ2-3
TGTGCCAGCACCGACGGGGCAGGGTATTTGTATACGCAGTATTTT
CASTDGAGYLYTQYF
>.|TRBD2|TRBV6-2/TRBV6-3|TRBJ2-2
TGTGCCGGGGGACTAGCATCCCCCGGGGAGCTGTTTTTT
CAGGLASPGELFF
>.|TRBD2|TRBV11-2|TRBJ2-3
TGTGCCAGCAGCGTTCCCGGACTAGCGAACACAGATACGCAGTATTTT
CASSVPGLANTDTQYF
>many|.|TRBV5-6|TRBJ1-2
TGTGCCAGCAGCTCGGTGGTGAGACAGTTCTATGGCTACACCTTC
CASSSVVRQFYGYTF
>.|.|TRBV10-3|TRBJ2-7
TGTGCCATCAGTGGGGGGGTAGGGTTCAATCCCCACGAGCAGTACTTC
CAISGGVGFNPHEQYF
>.|TRBD1|TRBV6-1|TRBJ2-7
TGTGCCAGCAGTGAAGGGACAGGAGGACTCGAGCAGTACTTC
CASSEGTGGLEQYF
>many|TRBD1|TRBV10-3|TRBJ1-1
TGTGCCACCCAGAAAAATCCGGGACAGGGATCTGAAGCTTTCTTT
CATQKNPGQGSEAFF
>few|TRBD1|TRBV5-8|TRBJ2-2
TGTGCCAGCAGCTTCTCCTACTACAGGGGGCTGGGAACCGGGGAGCTGTTTTTT
CASSFSYYRGLGTGELFF
>.|.|TRBV15|TRBJ1-6
TGTGCCACCAGCAGAGAAAGGGGCAGTAGTTCACCCCTCCACTTT
CATSRERGSSSPLHF
>many|.|TRBV19|TRBJ1-5
TGTGCCAGTAGTAAACACTCTGGTATGGATCAGCCCCAGCATTTT
CASSKHSGMDQPQHF
>once|TRBD1|TRBV7-8|TRBJ1-2
TGTGCCAGCAGCACCCGACAGGGGGTCGCCTATGGCTACACCTTC
CASSTRQGVAYGYTF
>many|.|TRBV4-1|TRBJ1-2
TGCGCCAGCAGCCAAGATCCCCAGGTAGTCTATGGCTACACCTTC
CASSQDPQVVYGYTF
>few|.|TRBV6-1|TRBJ1-1
TGTGCCAGCAGTGAAGCATGGCAGGGCCCCACTGAAGCTTTCTTT
CASSEAWQGPTEAFF
>.|.|TRBV20-1|TRBJ1-3
TGCAGTGCAAACAGGGCCAACTCTGGAAACACCATATATTTT
CSANRANSGNTIYF
>.|.|TRBV25-1|TRBJ1-1
TGTGCCAGCTCACCCACTTCAACCGAAGCTTTCTTT
CASSPTSTEAFF
>.|TRBD2|TRBV5-4|TRBJ2-3
TGTGCCAGCATGTTAGCGGGGGGCACAGATACGCAGTATTTT
CASMLAGGTDTQYF
>many|.|TRBV20-1|TRBJ2-3
TGCAGTGCTGAGCAGGGTGTTGGGACAGATACGCAGTATTTT
CSAEQGVGTDTQYF
>many|TRBD1|TRBV19|TRBJ2-7
TGTGCCAGTAGTCCGGGACAGGGTAGGGTGCAGTACTTC
CASSPGQGRVQYF
>many|.|TRBV27|TRBJ1-6
TGTGCCAGCAGCATTTGGGACAATCGGTCACCCCTCCACTTT
CASSIWDNRSPLHF
>many|TRBD1|TRBV7-2|TRBJ1-1
TGTGCCAGCAGCGTACTAGACAGGGGGCCGGCTTTCTTT
CASSVLDRGPAFF
>.|TRBD2|TRBV5-1|TRBJ2-1
TGCGCCAGCATTCCTAGCGGGGGGAACAATGAGCAGTTCTTC
CASIPSGGNNEQFF
>many|.|TRBV5-8|TRBJ1-1
TGTGCCAGCAGCTCAATTATGAACACTGAAGCTTTCTTT
CASSSIMNTEAFF
>many|TRBD2|TRBV20-1|TRBJ2-3
TGCAGTGCTAGAGGGACTAGCGGGGGGTCACGAGATACGCAGTATTTT
CSARGTSGGSRDTQYF